A selection of T cell receptor beta chains follows, all from one sample in a study of blood T cell repertoires in COVID-19. Clones were sequenced by immunoSEQ multiplex PCR, and TCRdb holds only the in-frame ones, with some missing. The data hold roughly 290,000 clones, with roughly 86% observed a single time. The sequencing sample was made of peripheral blood. The receptor set was obtained from a woman aged 50 to 60 who had recovered from COVID-19. Both conserved end residues are part of each CDR3. A D gene is named only where the DNA matches it firmly. Size is omitted from some rows. Given values are once, few, many or a class for expanded clones.

length: 14; D: TRBD1; J: TRBJ1-2; V: TRBV7-9; size: -; DNA: TGTGCCAGCAGCCCCGGGACAGGGGTTTCTGGCTACACCTTC; CDR3: CASSPGTGVSGYTF
length: 16; D: -; J: TRBJ2-1; V: TRBV10-1; size: -; DNA: TGCGCCAGCAGTGAGGGCAGGGTACTCTCCTACAATGAGCAGTTCTTC; CDR3: CASSEGRVLSYNEQFF
length: 14; D: TRBD2; J: TRBJ2-2; V: TRBV2; size: -; DNA: TGTGCCAGCAAGGAACTAGCGGTCACCGGGGAGCTGTTTTTT; CDR3: CASKELAVTGELFF
length: 15; D: -; J: TRBJ2-6; V: TRBV28; size: -; DNA: TGTGCCAGCCTTGCCGGTTCCTCTGGGGCCAACGTCCTGACTTTC; CDR3: CASLAGSSGANVLTF
length: 17; D: -; J: TRBJ1-6; V: TRBV27; size: -; DNA: TGTGCCAGCAGTCTAGCGGGGGGTGTGGATAAAAATTCACCCCTCCACTTT; CDR3: CASSLAGGVDKNSPLHF
length: 13; D: -; J: TRBJ2-7; V: TRBV4-1; size: -; DNA: TGCGCCAGCAGCCAAGTCGGGAGAAAAGAGCAGTACTTC; CDR3: CASSQVGRKEQYF
length: 17; D: TRBD1; J: TRBJ1-2; V: TRBV28; size: few; DNA: TGTGCCAGCAGTTTAGGGACAGGGGAGCAGCTTGCCTATGGCTACACCTTC; CDR3: CASSLGTGEQLAYGYTF
length: 14; D: TRBD1; J: TRBJ2-1; V: TRBV28; size: once; DNA: TGTGCCTCCTCAGGGGGACAATCCTACAATGAGCAGTTCTTC; CDR3: CASSGGQSYNEQFF
length: 15; D: TRBD1; J: TRBJ2-4; V: TRBV7-2; size: -; DNA: TGTGCCAGCAAAACGGCTCAGGGGGCGAGTAACATTCAGTACTTC; CDR3: CASKTAQGASNIQYF
length: 15; D: -; J: TRBJ2-3; V: TRBV11-2; size: -; DNA: TGTGCCAGCAGCCCCCGGGACTCGAGCACAGATACGCAGTATTTT; CDR3: CASSPRDSSTDTQYF
length: 15; D: -; J: TRBJ1-1; V: TRBV7-6; size: -; DNA: TGTGCCAGCAGCTTAGGCAGGGAGGGGAACACTGAAGCTTTCTTT; CDR3: CASSLGREGNTEAFF
length: 14; D: -; J: TRBJ1-2; V: TRBV6-2/TRBV6-3; size: -; DNA: TGTGCCAGCAGTCCACCTCAGATGAACTATGGCTACACCTTC; CDR3: CASSPPQMNYGYTF
length: 12; D: TRBD1; J: TRBJ1-2; V: TRBV6-2/TRBV6-3; size: -; DNA: TGTGCCAGCAGTCCGCAGGGGGCGAGCTACACCTTC; CDR3: CASSPQGASYTF
length: 17; D: TRBD1; J: TRBJ2-1; V: TRBV4-1; size: -; DNA: TGCGCCAGCGTCATTGGGACAGGCCGAATCACCTACAATGAGCAGTTCTTC; CDR3: CASVIGTGRITYNEQFF
length: 15; D: TRBD2; J: TRBJ2-1; V: TRBV7-2; size: -; DNA: TGTGCCAGCAGCCTGGGGGGGGACTCCTACAATGAGCAGTTCTTC; CDR3: CASSLGGDSYNEQFF
length: 14; D: -; J: TRBJ1-4; V: TRBV7-2; size: -; DNA: TGTGCCAGCAGCTTAGACCGAGCTGATGAAAAACTGTTTTTT; CDR3: CASSLDRADEKLFF
length: 15; D: TRBD1; J: TRBJ2-3; V: TRBV19; size: -; DNA: TGTGCCAGTAGTATCTTGACAGGGGGCACAGATACGCAGTATTTT; CDR3: CASSILTGGTDTQYF
length: 13; D: -; J: TRBJ2-7; V: TRBV14; size: -; DNA: TGTGCCAGCAGCCTAAACAGGGACAACGAGCAGTACTTC; CDR3: CASSLNRDNEQYF
length: 17; D: TRBD2; J: TRBJ2-1; V: TRBV30; size: -; DNA: TGTGCCTGGAGTTCGGGACTAGCGGGAGGGCCTTACAATGAGCAGTTCTTC; CDR3: CAWSSGLAGGPYNEQFF
length: 15; D: -; J: TRBJ2-1; V: TRBV10-3; size: -; DNA: TGTGCCATCAGTGAGTTTGCGGAATCCTACAATGAGCAGTTCTTC; CDR3: CAISEFAESYNEQFF
length: 14; D: TRBD2; J: TRBJ2-7; V: TRBV15; size: -; DNA: TGTGCCACCGCCGGACTAGGGCCTTCCTACGAGCAGTACTTC; CDR3: CATAGLGPSYEQYF
length: 14; D: -; J: TRBJ2-7; V: TRBV2; size: -; DNA: TGTGCCAGCTGCACTAGTCCCCTCTCCTACGAGCAGTACTTC; CDR3: CASCTSPLSYEQYF
length: 14; D: TRBD1; J: TRBJ1-6; V: TRBV27; size: -; DNA: TGTGCCAGCAGTCGGGACAGGAATAATTCACCCCTCCACTTT; CDR3: CASSRDRNNSPLHF
length: 15; D: -; J: TRBJ2-7; V: TRBV4-2; size: -; DNA: TGTGCCAGCAGCCAAGAAACAGGACACCCCAAGGAGCAGTACTTC; CDR3: CASSQETGHPKEQYF
length: 14; D: TRBD2; J: TRBJ2-1; V: TRBV29-1; size: -; DNA: TGCAGCGTAGGTCCTAGCGGGGGTTACAATGAGCAGTTCTTC; CDR3: CSVGPSGGYNEQFF
length: 14; D: -; J: TRBJ2-5; V: TRBV15; size: -; DNA: TGTGCCACCAGCAGAGATCGGCAGGGTGAGACCCAGTACTTC; CDR3: CATSRDRQGETQYF
length: 17; D: TRBD1; J: TRBJ2-3; V: TRBV9; size: -; DNA: TGTGCCAGCAGCGCCCAAGGGACAGCTTCATCCCCAGATACGCAGTATTTT; CDR3: CASSAQGTASSPDTQYF
length: 13; D: -; J: TRBJ2-5; V: TRBV19; size: -; DNA: TGTGCCACCAGGGACTTCGTCAGAGAGACCCAGTACTTC; CDR3: CATRDFVRETQYF
length: 14; D: -; J: TRBJ2-5; V: TRBV2; size: -; DNA: TGTGCCAGCAGTCCAGGGGGGTTAGGAGAGACCCAGTACTTC; CDR3: CASSPGGLGETQYF
length: 15; D: TRBD1; J: TRBJ1-1; V: TRBV5-1; size: once; DNA: TGCGCCAGCAGCCCAAGACAGGGCGCTCAGACTGAAGCTTTCTTT; CDR3: CASSPRQGAQTEAFF
length: 17; D: TRBD2; J: TRBJ2-4; V: TRBV30; size: -; DNA: TGTGCCTGGTCTCCACCGGGCAACAGTTGGGAGGGCAACATTCAGTACTTC; CDR3: CAWSPPGNSWEGNIQYF
length: 15; D: TRBD1; J: TRBJ2-5; V: TRBV24-1; size: -; DNA: TGTGCCACCAGTGATCCGGGTCGGACAGGGGAGACCCAGTACTTC; CDR3: CATSDPGRTGETQYF
length: 17; D: TRBD1; J: TRBJ1-5; V: TRBV27; size: -; DNA: TGTGCCAGCAGTCCAGAACCGGGGACAGGGATTGGTCAGCCCCAGCATTTT; CDR3: CASSPEPGTGIGQPQHF
length: 14; D: -; J: TRBJ2-5; V: TRBV6-5; size: -; DNA: TGTGCCAGCAGTAGCAGGGGTCCCCAAGAGACCCAGTACTTC; CDR3: CASSSRGPQETQYF
length: 15; D: TRBD1; J: TRBJ2-7; V: TRBV10-1; size: -; DNA: TGCGCCAGCAGTGAACCGGGACAGGGCTTCTACGAGCAGTACTTC; CDR3: CASSEPGQGFYEQYF
length: 15; D: -; J: TRBJ2-7; V: TRBV18; size: -; DNA: TGTGCCAGCTCACCAGAGGGGGGGAGACCCTACGAGCAGTACTTC; CDR3: CASSPEGGRPYEQYF
length: 11; D: -; J: TRBJ2-7; V: TRBV29-1; size: -; DNA: TGCAGCGCAACCTCCAGCGGCGAGCAGTACTTC; CDR3: CSATSSGEQYF
length: 13; D: -; J: TRBJ2-7; V: TRBV5-5; size: -; DNA: TGTGCCAGCAGCTCGACTAGTAGGCTCGAGCAGTACTTC; CDR3: CASSSTSRLEQYF